This TCR beta chain was sequenced for a study of memory CD4+ T cells and cytomegalovirus serostatus (dated by TCRdb to about 2019). In terms of the full investigation: The cohort comprised around 35 healthy Belgian adults, 9 CMV seropositive and some 25 CMV seronegative. CD4+ memory TCRbeta repertoires of a Belgian cohort with known cytomegalovirus serostatus were sequenced in order to replicate a published TCR-based CMV serostatus classifier. On the study overall, not on this receptor specifically: Among the roughly 160 previously reported CMV-associated TCRbeta sequences, 60 to 85 showed up in the CD4+ memory repertoires, with each one found in between one and five individuals. On the Belgian cohort, the classifier based on the original framework reached a median bootstrapped AUC of roughly 0.96, with a 95% CI of 0.76-1.00. Unlike the original study, which covered naive and memory CD4+ and CD8+ populations, the Belgian study sequenced only CD4+CD45RO+ memory cells. The results were read as suggesting that the CMV-associated TCR signature is, for the most part, present in the CD4+ memory repertoire. For predicting CMV serostatus, the median bootstrapped AUC was about 0.96 using the original framework and over 0.9 using a US-trained random forest.

V ends up 4 bases short and J 2 bases short, with an unmatched junction base count of 6. Counted from cysteine to phenylalanine, this CDR3 has 16 amino acids. CDR3 DNA is the only sequence kept; it has 48 bases, read in frame from the first base. Looking up the germline V gene (reference sequence) yields CDR1 SGHNT and CDR2 YYREEE. A FACSAria II was used to sort memory CD4+ T cells, defined as single viable CD3+CD4+CD8-CD45RO+ cells. CMV serostatus was determined with a Roche Elecsys assay detecting serum IgG against CMV pp150, pp28, p38 and p52. Once the samples were thawed, total CD4+ T cells were enriched through positive selection using CD4 magnetic microbeads. The samples came from a separate study whose specific focus was interrogating the CD4+ T cell memory repertoire. Following standard operating procedures, peripheral blood mononuclear cells were isolated and cryopreserved, while serum was kept at -80 degrees C. The staining used CD3-PerCP (BW264/56), CD4-APC (RPA-T4), CD45RO-PE (UCHT1) and CD8-Pacific Orange (3B5) antibodies, and Sytox blue was used to exclude non-viable cells.

Genomic DNA was extracted from sorted cells with the Quick-DNA Microprep Kit. TCRbeta DNA was amplified with the immunoSEQ hsTCRbeta kit following the manufacturer's protocol. TCRbeta libraries were sequenced on an Illumina MiSeq instrument. On the authors' methods: Following removal of out-of-frame sequences, 2 million to 2.5 million distinct TCRbeta sequences were retained, with an average of about 61,000 per individual. Each individual was scored according to the count of 160 or so previously reported CMV-associated TCRbeta sequences and the total productive distinct TCRbeta count. A beta-binomial model was reimplemented in Python, and random forests from scikit-learn, run with default parameters, were trained on data from the US cohort. Classifier performance on the Belgian cohort was summarized as median AUC with percentile confidence intervals over 10,000 bootstrap iterations. As stored in TCRdb, this immuneACCESS dataset retains in-frame rearrangements with V and J assigned. A fraction of the clones does not appear; measured against another copy, unresolved V genes explain less than half of the discrepancy, and the remainder lacks a known reason. V and J calls and clone size are as listed in that table; D and trimming were resolved from the DNA. The sample profile shows some 73,000 clones; around 82% of them were found once. The ten top clones hold 2.6% of the sample.

A remark on this clone: What antigen it recognizes has not been identified. No much larger clone is present one base from it, and per-base qualities are unavailable.

The rearranged chain carries TRBV5-4 and TRBJ2-1, and TRBD2 aligns with 10 junction nucleotides. Source material: memory CD4+ T cells from blood. This sequence originates from an adult in good health and CMV-seropositive. The CDR3 protein is CASSTLAGGPYNEQFF. The nucleotide sequence is TGTGCCAGCAGCACCTTAGCGGGGGGCCCCTACAATGAGCAGTTCTTC.